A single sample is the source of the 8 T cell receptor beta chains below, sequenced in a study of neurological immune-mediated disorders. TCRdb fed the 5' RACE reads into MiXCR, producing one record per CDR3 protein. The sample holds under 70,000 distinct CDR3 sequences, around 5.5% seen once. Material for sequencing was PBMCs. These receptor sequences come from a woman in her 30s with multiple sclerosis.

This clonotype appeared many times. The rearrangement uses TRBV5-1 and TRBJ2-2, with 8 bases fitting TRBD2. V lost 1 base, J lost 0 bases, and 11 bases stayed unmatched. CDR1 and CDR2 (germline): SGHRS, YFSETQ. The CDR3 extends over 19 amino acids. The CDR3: CASSLSIPAGASNTGELFF. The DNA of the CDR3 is TGCGCCAGCAGCTTGAGTATTCCAGCGGGGGCCTCGAACACCGGGGAGCTGTTTTTT.

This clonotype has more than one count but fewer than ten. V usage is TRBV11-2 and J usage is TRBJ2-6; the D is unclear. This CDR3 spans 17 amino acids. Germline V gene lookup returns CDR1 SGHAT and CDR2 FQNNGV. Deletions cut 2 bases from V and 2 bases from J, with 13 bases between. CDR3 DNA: TGTGCCAGCAGCTTAAATAGTCCGATCCCTGGGGCCAACGTCCTGACTTTC. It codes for CASSLNSPIPGANVLTF.

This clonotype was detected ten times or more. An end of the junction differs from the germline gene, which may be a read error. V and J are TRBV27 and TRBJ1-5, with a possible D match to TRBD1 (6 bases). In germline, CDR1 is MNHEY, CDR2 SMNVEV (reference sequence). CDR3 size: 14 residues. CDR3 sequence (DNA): TGTGCCAGCCGGCGTGCGGGGGGCAATCAGCCCCAGAATTTT. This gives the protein CASRRAGGNQPQNF.

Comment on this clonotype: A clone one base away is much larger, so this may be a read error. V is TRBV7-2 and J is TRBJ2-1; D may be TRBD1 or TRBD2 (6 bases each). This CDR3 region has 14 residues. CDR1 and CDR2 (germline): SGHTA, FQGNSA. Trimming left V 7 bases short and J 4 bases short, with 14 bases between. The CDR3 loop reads CASNLGGKYNEQFF. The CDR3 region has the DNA TGTGCCAGCAACTTGGGGGGCAAGTACAATGAGCAGTTCTTC.

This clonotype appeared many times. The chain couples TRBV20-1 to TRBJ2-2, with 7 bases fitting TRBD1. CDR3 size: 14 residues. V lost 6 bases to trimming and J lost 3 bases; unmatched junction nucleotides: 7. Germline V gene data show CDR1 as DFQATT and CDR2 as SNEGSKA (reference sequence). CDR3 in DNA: TGCAGTGCGCAGACAGGGCGGTACACCGGGGAGCTGTTTTTT. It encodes CSAQTGRYTGELFF.

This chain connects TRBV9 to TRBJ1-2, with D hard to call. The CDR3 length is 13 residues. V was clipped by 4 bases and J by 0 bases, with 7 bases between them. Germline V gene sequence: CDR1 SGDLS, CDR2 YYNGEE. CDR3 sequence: CASSSGSNYGYTF. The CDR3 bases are TGTGCCAGCAGCTCGGGGTCTAACTATGGCTACACCTTC.

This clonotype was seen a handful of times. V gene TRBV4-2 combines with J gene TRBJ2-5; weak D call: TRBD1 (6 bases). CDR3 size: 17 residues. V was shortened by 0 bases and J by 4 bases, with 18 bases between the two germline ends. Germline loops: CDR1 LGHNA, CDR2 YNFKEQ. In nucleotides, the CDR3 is TGTGCCAGCAGCCAAGATCTCGCGAATAGAGGGGGAGAGACCCAGTACTTC. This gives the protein CASSQDLANRGGETQYF.

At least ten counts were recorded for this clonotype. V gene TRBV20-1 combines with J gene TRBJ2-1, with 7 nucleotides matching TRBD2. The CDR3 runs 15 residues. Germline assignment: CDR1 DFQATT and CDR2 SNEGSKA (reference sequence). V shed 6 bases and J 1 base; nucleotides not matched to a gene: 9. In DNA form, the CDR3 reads TGCAGTGCCAACCGCGGGGGAGGGTCCTACAATGAGCAGTTCTTC. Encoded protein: CSANRGGGSYNEQFF.